The 27 T cell receptor beta chains reported below all come from one sample, sequenced in a study of patients and donors after allogeneic stem cell transplantation. TCRdb passed the RT-PCR reads through MiXCR, listing each CDR3 protein once. The table shows 390,000 or so distinct CDR3 sequences, with 16% occurring only once. Sequencing was performed on blood, either unsorted or a sorted T cell fraction (not recorded which). Receptor source: a human donor who was either an allogeneic HSCT recipient or a stem cell or donor lymphocyte infusion donor (not recorded which). It is not recorded whose cells these are; they may come from a transplant donor.

This clonotype was seen a few times. The J gene is TRBJ2-6, the V gene TRBV27, with D unclear. V was cut by 6 bases and J by 4 bases, with 16 bases left in between. Germline V gene lookup returns CDR1 MNHEY and CDR2 SMNVEV (reference sequence). The CDR3 has 16 amino acids. This CDR3 is CASSRLSAGGANVLTF. CDR3 DNA sequence: TGTGCCAGCAGCCGACTGAGCGCAGGAGGGGCCAACGTCCTGACTTTC.

This clonotype was detected a few times. The chain combines TRBV2 with TRBJ2-7, with D perhaps matching TRBD2 (5 bases). The V and J ends lost 7 bases and 2 bases respectively, with 15 bases between them. Germline CDR1 SNHLY, CDR2 FYNNEI. This CDR3 contains 14 residues. The CDR3 nucleotides are TGTGCCAGCACCGGGGAGATAGGCGCCTACGAGCAGTACTTC. Translation: CASTGEIGAYEQYF. Using reference TRBV2 and TRBJ2-7 for the parts outside the CDR3, the full variable domain is EPEVTQTPSHQVTQMGQEVILRCVPISNHLYFYWYRQILGQKVEFLVSFYNNEISEKSEIFDDQFSVERPDGSNFTLKIRSTKLEDSAMYFCASTGEIGAYEQYFGPGTRLTVT.

This clonotype was found a few times. The rearrangement links TRBV10-3 to TRBJ2-7, with TRBD1 matching 7 bases. V was pared by 4 bases and J by 6 bases, with 3 bases of the junction left unmatched. CDR1 and CDR2 (germline): ENHRY, SYGVKD. The length of the CDR3 is 12 residues. For the CDR3, the DNA is TGTGCCATCAGTGGAGGGGGCTTCGAGCAGTACTTC. Amino acid sequence: CAISGGGFEQYF.

This clonotype has only a few counts. CDR3 in amino acids: CASGQDHEAFF. CDR3 in DNA: TGTGCCAGCGGCCAGGATCATGAAGCTTTCTTT. This rearrangement joins TRBV5-6 to TRBJ1-1, with unresolved D. V was trimmed by 7 bases and J by 7 bases, leaving 11 bases between them. The germline V gene has CDR1 SGHDT and CDR2 YYEEEE. The CDR3 loop spans 11 amino acids.

This clonotype was seen a handful of times. V gene TRBV11-2 combines with J gene TRBJ2-1, with D perhaps TRBD2 (6 bases). CDR1 and CDR2 from the germline V gene are SGHAT and FQNNGV. The CDR3 runs to 12 residues. Trimming removed 6 bases from V and 6 bases from J, with 9 bases in between. The CDR3 is CASRVGGNEQFF. The DNA for the CDR3 is TGTGCCAGCAGAGTGGGAGGCAATGAGCAGTTCTTC. Combining the CDR3 with reference TRBV11-2 and TRBJ2-1 gives the whole variable domain EAGVAQSPRYKIIEKRQSVAFWCNPISGHATLYWYQQILGQGPKLLIQFQNNGVVDDSQLPKDRFSAERLKGVDSTLKIQPAKLEDSAVYLCASRVGGNEQFFGPGTRLTVL.

As DNA, the CDR3 is TGCAGTGCTAGGGAGGGGTCCCAAGTTAATGAAAAACTGTTTTTT. Protein sequence: CSAREGSQVNEKLFF. The V gene is TRBV20-1, the J gene TRBJ1-4; possibly TRBD1 for D (5 bases). Trimming cost V 3 bases and J 4 bases, with 15 bases left between them. The germline V gene encodes CDR1 DFQATT and CDR2 SNEGSKA (reference sequence). There are 15 residues in the CDR3.

This chain uses TRBV11-2 with TRBJ2-2; D is ambiguous. Trimming removed 6 bases from V and 5 bases from J, with 16 bases in between. The length of the CDR3 is 15 residues. From germline, CDR1 is SGHAT and CDR2 FQNNGV. CDR3 DNA: TGTGCCAGCAGATCTTACAGAGGTTGGACCGGGGAGCTGTTTTTT. It codes for CASRSYRGWTGELFF. The full variable domain, completed using reference TRBV11-2 and TRBJ2-2, is EAGVAQSPRYKIIEKRQSVAFWCNPISGHATLYWYQQILGQGPKLLIQFQNNGVVDDSQLPKDRFSAERLKGVDSTLKIQPAKLEDSAVYLCASRSYRGWTGELFFGEGSRLTVL.

For the CDR3, the DNA is TGCGCCAGCAGCTTGGCGGGAGCGGGGGGTCAGGAGACCCAGTACTTC. This codes for CASSLAGAGGQETQYF. J is TRBJ2-5 and V is TRBV5-1; 9 bases map to TRBD2. Unmatched junction bases numbered 8, after V lost 0 bases and J lost 5 bases. The CDR3 runs to 16 residues. The germline CDR1 and CDR2 sequences are SGHRS and YFSETQ.

The V call is TRBV2, the J call TRBJ1-1; weak D call: TRBD1 (5 bases). Germline lookup yields CDR1 SNHLY and CDR2 FYNNEI. This CDR3 comprises 12 residues. The germline V and J ends were trimmed by 2 bases and 6 bases, with 7 bases remaining between them. DNA for the CDR3: TGTGCCAGCAGTGAATTCAGGGCTGAAGCTTTCTTT. Translated: CASSEFRAEAFF.

The chain uses TRBV7-9 and TRBJ1-3, with D tentatively TRBD1 (5 bases). Trimming left V 5 bases short and J 0 bases short, with 17 bases between. From germline, CDR1 is SEHNR and CDR2 FQNEAQ (reference sequence). The CDR3 has 17 amino acids. CDR3 DNA: TGTGCCAGCAGCGGATTACGAGACAGTACCTCTGGAAACACCATATATTTT. Translation gives CASSGLRDSTSGNTIYF.

The sample holds a few counts of this clonotype. V and J are TRBV20-1 and TRBJ1-3; possibly TRBD1 for D (5 bases). Trimming shortened V by 3 bases and J by 4 bases, and 13 bases separated the two germline ends. Germline V gives CDR1 DFQATT, CDR2 SNEGSKA (reference sequence). The CDR3 loop spans 14 amino acids. The CDR3 reads CSASQGSAGNTIYF. In DNA, the CDR3 is TGCAGTGCTAGTCAGGGATCCGCAGGAAACACCATATATTTT.

This clonotype was picked up a small number of times. V gene TRBV5-1 combines with J gene TRBJ2-2, with D tentatively TRBD1 (6 bases). V was pared by 2 bases and J by 3 bases, with 11 bases between. Germline loops: CDR1 SGHRS, CDR2 YFSETQ. The CDR3 consists of 15 residues. In DNA, the CDR3 is TGCGCCAGCAGCTTTCAGGGGCCGGACACCGGGGAGCTGTTTTTT. Translating it yields CASSFQGPDTGELFF.

The chain carries TRBV29-1 and TRBJ2-3; D call uncertain. Germline V gene data show CDR1 as SQVTM and CDR2 as ANQGSEA. V shed 2 bases and J shed 4 bases, with 13 bases lying between them. The CDR3 is 14 residues long. As DNA, the CDR3 is TGCAGCGTTGAATTACGCCTCGGCGCAGATACGCAGTATTTT. As protein: CSVELRLGADTQYF.

The chain is built from TRBV2 and TRBJ1-2; D ambiguous. V lost 0 bases and J lost 8, with 7 bases in between. Germline V gene data show CDR1 as SNHLY and CDR2 as FYNNEI. The CDR3 sequence is 12 residues long. In nucleotides, the CDR3 is TGTGCCAGCAGTGAAGCGTACCAAGGCTACACCTTC. Its protein is CASSEAYQGYTF. The complete variable domain, with remaining parts taken from reference TRBV2 and TRBJ1-2, reads EPEVTQTPSHQVTQMGQEVILRCVPISNHLYFYWYRQILGQKVEFLVSFYNNEISEKSEIFDDQFSVERPDGSNFTLKIRSTKLEDSAMYFCASSEAYQGYTFGSGTRLTVV.

To note about this clonotype: The germline gene is not matched at one end of the junction; a read error may be the cause. V usage is TRBV6-6 and J usage is TRBJ1-2; 11 bases map to TRBD1. The CDR3 consists of 11 residues. Germline CDR1 is MNHNY and CDR2 is SVGAGI (reference sequence). The CDR3 sequence is CASSYRDRGTF. In DNA, the CDR3 is TGTGCCAGCAGTTACCGGGACAGGGGGACTTTC.

The V call is TRBV5-1, the J call TRBJ2-3; no firm D call. Trimming pared 0 bases from V and 3 bases from J, leaving 14 bases between. The CDR3 runs to 16 residues. Germline values: CDR1 SGHRS, CDR2 YFSETQ. CDR3 DNA sequence: TGCGCCAGCAGCTTGGCCATCAGAGGACGGACAGATACGCAGTATTTT. It specifies CASSLAIRGRTDTQYF.

This clonotype has more than one count but fewer than ten. The rearrangement joins TRBV25-1 to TRBJ1-1; unclear D gene. CDR3 length: 13 residues. Trimming removed 1 base from V and 0 bases from J, with 3 bases in between. The V gene's germline CDR1 is MGHDK and CDR2 SYGVNS. In nucleotides, the CDR3 is TGTGCCAGCAGTGAATGGGTGAACACTGAAGCTTTCTTT. Translation gives CASSEWVNTEAFF.

This clonotype has at least ten counts. V and J are TRBV12-3 or TRBV12-4 and TRBJ1-3; 10 nucleotides match TRBD1. The ends lost 1 base at V and 2 bases at J; junction bases unmatched: 2. The CDR3 sequence is 16 residues long. CDR3 sequence (DNA): TGTGCCAGCAGTTTAGTCGACAGGGGGCCTGGAAACACCATATATTTT. Protein: CASSLVDRGPGNTIYF.

This clonotype was seen a few times. The chain employs TRBV7-8 and TRBJ1-6; TRBD1 might be the D (5 bases). This CDR3 contains 13 residues. Germline CDR1 and CDR2: SGHVS and FQNEAQ. The V end was cut by 5 bases, the J end by 10 bases, with 12 bases between. The DNA for the CDR3 is TGTGCCAGCAGCGGAGACCGGGGCTCACCCCTCCACTTT. It specifies CASSGDRGSPLHF.

This clonotype has only a few counts. The chain carries TRBV5-1 and TRBJ1-1; D gene ambiguous. This CDR3 has 14 amino acids. Trimming took off 0 bases at V and 3 bases at J, with 9 bases between the two ends. Germline V gene lookup returns CDR1 SGHRS and CDR2 YFSETQ. CDR3 residues: CASSLGPWDTEAFF. The CDR3 DNA reads as TGCGCCAGCAGCTTGGGGCCGTGGGACACTGAAGCTTTCTTT.

In this sample, this clonotype turned up a few times. The V and J genes are TRBV11-1 and TRBJ2-6, with D unresolved. CDR1 and CDR2 from the germline V gene are SGHAT and FQDESV (reference sequence). The CDR3 is 18 amino acids. V was pared by 2 bases and J by 0 bases, with 14 bases between. CDR3 protein: CASSLKRTSVSGANVLTF. DNA for the CDR3: TGTGCCAGCAGCTTAAAAAGGACCTCGGTCTCTGGGGCCAACGTCCTGACTTTC.

This clonotype has more than one count but fewer than ten. V usage is TRBV12-3 or TRBV12-4 and J usage is TRBJ2-5; 9 nucleotides agree with TRBD1. V was pared by 6 bases and J by 3 bases, with 11 bases of the junction left unmatched. The CDR3 runs to 16 residues. Here the CDR3 DNA reads TGTGCCAGCAGATACACAGGGGGCTGGGAAAAAGAGACCCAGTACTTC. As protein: CASRYTGGWEKETQYF.

This clonotype was found a few times. This chain links TRBV5-1 with TRBJ2-7; TRBD2 agrees at 8 bases. Germline CDR1 SGHRS, CDR2 YFSETQ. The CDR3 spans 15 residues. The junction had 8 bases not matched to a gene; V was cut back by 4 bases and J by 2 bases. The CDR3 coding sequence is TGCGCCAGCAGCCCCCGAACTAGCGGCCCCTACGAGCAGTACTTC. Amino acids: CASSPRTSGPYEQYF.

This clonotype was counted only a few times. This rearrangement joins TRBV5-1 to TRBJ1-1; perhaps TRBD1 as D (6 bases). The CDR3 totals 14 residues. Trimming pared 2 bases from V and 2 bases from J, leaving 10 bases between. Per germline, CDR1 SGHRS and CDR2 YFSETQ. The CDR3 DNA follows: TGCGCCAGCAGCTTAGAACAGGGTAACACTGAAGCTTTCTTT. Protein: CASSLEQGNTEAFF.

The chain has TRBV24-1 and TRBJ2-3; 8 bases are shared with TRBD2. The V gene end was trimmed by 5 bases and the J gene end by 4 bases; junction bases not matched to a gene: 4. Germline V CDR1 and CDR2: KGHDR, SFDVKD. The CDR3 spans 14 residues. The CDR3 is CATSGSGTADTQYF. CDR3 coding DNA: TGTGCCACCAGTGGTAGCGGGACCGCAGATACGCAGTATTTT.

This chain joins TRBV27 and TRBJ1-1; D may be TRBD1 (5 bases). The CDR3 sequence is 18 residues long. Trimming took off 5 bases at V and 0 bases at J, with 22 bases between the two ends. Germline V gene sequence: CDR1 MNHEY, CDR2 SMNVEV (reference sequence). The CDR3, as DNA: TGTGCCAGCAGTCCACCCAAGTCCAGGACAATTTTGAACACTGAAGCTTTCTTT. Its protein is CASSPPKSRTILNTEAFF.

This clonotype was counted between two and nine times. The rearrangement uses TRBV4-1 and TRBJ1-5; D unresolved. From germline, CDR1 is MGHRA and CDR2 YSYEKL. Trimming took off 1 base at V and 3 bases at J, with 10 bases between the two ends. The CDR3 consists of 15 residues. CDR3 nucleotide sequence: TGCGCCAGCAGCCAAGTGCTACTGCCCAATCAGCCCCAGCATTTT. This translates into CASSQVLLPNQPQHF.